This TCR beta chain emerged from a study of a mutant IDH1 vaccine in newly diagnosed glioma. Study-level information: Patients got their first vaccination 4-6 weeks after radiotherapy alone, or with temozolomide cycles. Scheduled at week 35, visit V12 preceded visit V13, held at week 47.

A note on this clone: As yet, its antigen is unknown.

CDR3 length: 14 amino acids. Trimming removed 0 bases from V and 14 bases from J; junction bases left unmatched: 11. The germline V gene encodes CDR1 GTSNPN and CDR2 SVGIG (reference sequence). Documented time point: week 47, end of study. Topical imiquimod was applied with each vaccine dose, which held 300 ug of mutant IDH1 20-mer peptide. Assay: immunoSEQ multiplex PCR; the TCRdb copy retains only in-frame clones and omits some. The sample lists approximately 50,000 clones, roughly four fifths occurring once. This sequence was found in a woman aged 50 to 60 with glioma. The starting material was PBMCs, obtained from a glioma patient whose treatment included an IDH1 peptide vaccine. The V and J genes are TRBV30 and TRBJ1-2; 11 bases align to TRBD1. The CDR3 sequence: CAWSVPADRGRLTF. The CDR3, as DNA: TGTGCCTGGAGTGTACCCGCGGACAGGGGGCGCCTTACCTTC.